This TCR beta chain emerged from a study of blood T cells in healthy people across ages. V lost 6 bases, J lost 7 bases, and 16 bases lay in between. The CDR3 sequence is 14 residues long. CDR1 and CDR2 from the germline V gene are KGHSH and LQKENI. Findings of the study overall: Roughly linear age-related decline in beta diversity appeared, significant by age approximately 40.

Regarding this clonotype: The antigen remains undetermined.

The authors ran a second PCR of about 6 to 11 cycles using a sample-barcoded 5' primer and a J-beta primer mix. TCRdb re-derived calls from the 5' RACE reads in MiXCR, one entry per CDR3 protein. The data show roughly 1 million distinct CDR3 sequences, with under 30% seen just once and 0.75% held by the top ten. Another study also made use of these data, one on T cells of mothers and their children. From that second work: Donation came from a few healthy Caucasian mothers together with their six children. Related mother-child pairs shared marginally more repertoire than unrelated pairs, though not significantly.

The V and J genes are TRBV18 and TRBJ1-5; D call uncertain. Material: blood. The clonotype was recovered from a girl aged 2 to 9 in good health. The CDR3, as DNA: TGTGCCAGCTCGGAGGATGTTCGAGTACAGCCCCAGCATTTT. It yields the protein CASSEDVRVQPQHF.